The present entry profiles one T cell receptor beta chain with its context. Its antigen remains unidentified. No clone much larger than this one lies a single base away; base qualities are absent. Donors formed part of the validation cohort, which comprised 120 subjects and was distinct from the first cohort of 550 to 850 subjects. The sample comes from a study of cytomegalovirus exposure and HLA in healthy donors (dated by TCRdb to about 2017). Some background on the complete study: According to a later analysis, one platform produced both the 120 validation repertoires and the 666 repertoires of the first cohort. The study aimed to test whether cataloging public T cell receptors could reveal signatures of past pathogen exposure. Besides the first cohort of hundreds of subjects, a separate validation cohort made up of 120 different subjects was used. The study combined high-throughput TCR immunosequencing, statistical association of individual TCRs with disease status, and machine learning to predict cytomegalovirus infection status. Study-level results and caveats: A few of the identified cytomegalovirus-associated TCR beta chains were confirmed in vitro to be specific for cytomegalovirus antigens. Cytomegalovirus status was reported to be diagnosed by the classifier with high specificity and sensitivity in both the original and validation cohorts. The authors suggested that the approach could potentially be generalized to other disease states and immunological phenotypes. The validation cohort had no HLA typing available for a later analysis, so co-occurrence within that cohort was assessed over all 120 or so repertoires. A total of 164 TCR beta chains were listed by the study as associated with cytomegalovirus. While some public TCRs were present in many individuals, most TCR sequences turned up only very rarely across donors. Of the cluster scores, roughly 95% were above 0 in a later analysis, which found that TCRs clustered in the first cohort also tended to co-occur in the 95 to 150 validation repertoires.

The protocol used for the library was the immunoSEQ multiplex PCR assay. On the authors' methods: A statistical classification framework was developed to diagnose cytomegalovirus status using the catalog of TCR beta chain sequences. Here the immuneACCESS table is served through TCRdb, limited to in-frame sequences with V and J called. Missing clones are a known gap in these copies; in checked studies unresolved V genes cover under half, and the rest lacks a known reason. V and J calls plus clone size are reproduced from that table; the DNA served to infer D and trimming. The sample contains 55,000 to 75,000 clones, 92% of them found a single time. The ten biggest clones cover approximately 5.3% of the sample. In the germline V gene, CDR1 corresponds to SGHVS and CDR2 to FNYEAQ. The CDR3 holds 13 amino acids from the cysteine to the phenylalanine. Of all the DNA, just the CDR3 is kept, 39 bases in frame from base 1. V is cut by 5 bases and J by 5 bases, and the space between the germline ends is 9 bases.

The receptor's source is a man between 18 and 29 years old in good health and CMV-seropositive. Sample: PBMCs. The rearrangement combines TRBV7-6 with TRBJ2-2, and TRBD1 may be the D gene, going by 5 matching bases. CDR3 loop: CASSPQGTGELFF. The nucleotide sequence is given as TGTGCCAGCAGCCCGCAGGGAACCGGGGAGCTGTTTTTT. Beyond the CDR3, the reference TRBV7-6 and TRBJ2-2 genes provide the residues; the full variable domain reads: GAGVSQSPRYKVTKRGQDVALRCDPISGHVSLYWYRQALGQGPEFLTYFNYEAQQDKSGLPNDRFSAERPEGSISTLTIQRTEQRDSAMYRCASSPQGTGELFFGEGSRLTVL.